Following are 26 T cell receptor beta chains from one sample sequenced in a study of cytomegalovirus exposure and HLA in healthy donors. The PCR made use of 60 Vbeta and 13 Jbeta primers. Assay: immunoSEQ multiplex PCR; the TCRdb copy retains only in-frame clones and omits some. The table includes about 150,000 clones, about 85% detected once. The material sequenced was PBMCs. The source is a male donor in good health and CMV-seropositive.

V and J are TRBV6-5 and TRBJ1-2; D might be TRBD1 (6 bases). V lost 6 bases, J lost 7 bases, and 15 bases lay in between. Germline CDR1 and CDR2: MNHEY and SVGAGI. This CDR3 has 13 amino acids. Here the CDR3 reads CASRVDSLSGYTF. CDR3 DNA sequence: TGTGCCAGCAGGGTGGACAGCCTCAGTGGCTACACCTTC.

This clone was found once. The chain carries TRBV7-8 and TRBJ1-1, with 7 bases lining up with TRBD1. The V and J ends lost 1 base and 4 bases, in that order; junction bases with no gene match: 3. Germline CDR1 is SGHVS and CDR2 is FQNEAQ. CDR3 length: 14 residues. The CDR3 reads CASSLVRGRTEAFF. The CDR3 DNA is TGTGCCAGCAGCTTAGTGAGGGGGCGCACTGAAGCTTTCTTT.

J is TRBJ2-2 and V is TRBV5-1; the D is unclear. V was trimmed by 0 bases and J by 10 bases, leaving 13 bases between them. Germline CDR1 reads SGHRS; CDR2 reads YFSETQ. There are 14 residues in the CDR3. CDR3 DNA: TGCGCCAGCAGCTTGGACAGAGCTGCTTTGGAGCTGTTTTTT. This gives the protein CASSLDRAALELFF. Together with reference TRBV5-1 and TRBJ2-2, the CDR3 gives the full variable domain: KAGVTQTPRYLIKTRGQQVTLSCSPISGHRSVSWYQQTPGQGLQFLFEYFSETQRNKGNFPGRFSGRQFSNSRSEMNVSTLELGDSALYLCASSLDRAALELFFGEGSRLTVL.

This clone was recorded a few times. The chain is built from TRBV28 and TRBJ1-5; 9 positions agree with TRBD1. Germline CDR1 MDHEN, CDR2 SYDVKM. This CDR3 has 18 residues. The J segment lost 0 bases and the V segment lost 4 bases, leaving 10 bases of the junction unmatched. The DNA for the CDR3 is TGTGCCAGCAGTTCCGGGACAGGGATGGACTATAGCAATCAGCCCCAGCATTTT. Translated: CASSSGTGMDYSNQPQHF.

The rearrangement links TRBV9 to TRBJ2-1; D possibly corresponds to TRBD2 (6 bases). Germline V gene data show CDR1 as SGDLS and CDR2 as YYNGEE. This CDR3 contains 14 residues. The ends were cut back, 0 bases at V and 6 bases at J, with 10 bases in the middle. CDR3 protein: CASSVALATNEQFF. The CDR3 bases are TGTGCCAGCAGCGTAGCACTAGCAACCAATGAGCAGTTCTTC.

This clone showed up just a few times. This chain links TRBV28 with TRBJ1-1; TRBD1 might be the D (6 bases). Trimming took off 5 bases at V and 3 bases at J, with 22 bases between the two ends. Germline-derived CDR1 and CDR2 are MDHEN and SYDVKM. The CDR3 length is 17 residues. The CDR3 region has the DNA TGTGCCAGCAGTGGATCGGGACACTTACTCAGTGACACTGAAGCTTTCTTT. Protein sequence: CASSGSGHLLSDTEAFF.

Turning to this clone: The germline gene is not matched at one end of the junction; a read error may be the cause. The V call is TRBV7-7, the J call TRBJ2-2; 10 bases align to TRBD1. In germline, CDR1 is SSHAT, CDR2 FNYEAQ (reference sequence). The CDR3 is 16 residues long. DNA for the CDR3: TGTGCTAGCAGCTCACCGGGACAGGGGTTCGGCGGGGAGCTGTTTTTT. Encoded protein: CASSSPGQGFGGELFF.

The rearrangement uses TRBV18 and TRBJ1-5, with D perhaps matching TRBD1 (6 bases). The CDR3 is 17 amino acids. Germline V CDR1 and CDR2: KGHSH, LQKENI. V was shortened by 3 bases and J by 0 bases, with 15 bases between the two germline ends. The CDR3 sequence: CASSPTGTSISNQPQHF. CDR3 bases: TGTGCCAGCTCACCTACCGGGACATCTATTAGCAATCAGCCCCAGCATTTT.

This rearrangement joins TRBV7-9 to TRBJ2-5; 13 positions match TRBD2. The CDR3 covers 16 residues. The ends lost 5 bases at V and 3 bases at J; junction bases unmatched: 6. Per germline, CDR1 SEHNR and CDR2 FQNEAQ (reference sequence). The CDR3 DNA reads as TGTGCCAGCAGCCCAGGACTAGCGGGAGAAAAAGAGACCCAGTACTTC. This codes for CASSPGLAGEKETQYF.

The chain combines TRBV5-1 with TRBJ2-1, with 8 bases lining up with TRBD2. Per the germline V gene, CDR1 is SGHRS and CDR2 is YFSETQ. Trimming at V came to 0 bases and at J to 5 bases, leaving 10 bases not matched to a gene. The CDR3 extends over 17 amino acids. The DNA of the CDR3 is TGCGCCAGCAGCTTGGCCCAACTAGCGGTATCGGACAATGAGCAGTTCTTC. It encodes CASSLAQLAVSDNEQFF.

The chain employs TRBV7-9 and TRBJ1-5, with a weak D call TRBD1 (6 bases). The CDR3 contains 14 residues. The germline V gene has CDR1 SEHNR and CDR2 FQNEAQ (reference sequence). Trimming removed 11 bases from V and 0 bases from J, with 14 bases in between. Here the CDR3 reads CASGGGNSNQPQHF. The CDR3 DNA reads TGTGCCTCTGGGGGCGGCAATAGCAATCAGCCCCAGCATTTT.

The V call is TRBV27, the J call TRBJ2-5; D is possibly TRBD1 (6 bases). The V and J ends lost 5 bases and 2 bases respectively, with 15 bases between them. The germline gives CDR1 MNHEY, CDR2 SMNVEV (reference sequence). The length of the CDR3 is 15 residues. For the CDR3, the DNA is TGTGCCAGCAGTCCCCTGACAGGCTATCAAGAGACCCAGTACTTC. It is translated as CASSPLTGYQETQYF.

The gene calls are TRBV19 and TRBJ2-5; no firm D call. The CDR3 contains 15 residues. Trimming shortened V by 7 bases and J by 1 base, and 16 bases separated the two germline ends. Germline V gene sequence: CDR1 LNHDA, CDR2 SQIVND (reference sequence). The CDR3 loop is CASTSRAFLQETQYF. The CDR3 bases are TGTGCCAGTACCTCCCGCGCGTTTCTCCAAGAGACCCAGTACTTC. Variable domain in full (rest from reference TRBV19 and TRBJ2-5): DGGITQSPKYLFRKEGQNVTLSCEQNLNHDAMYWYRQDPGQGLRLIYYSQIVNDFQKGDIAEGYSVSREKKESFPLTVTSAQKNPTAFYLCASTSRAFLQETQYFGPGTRLLVL.

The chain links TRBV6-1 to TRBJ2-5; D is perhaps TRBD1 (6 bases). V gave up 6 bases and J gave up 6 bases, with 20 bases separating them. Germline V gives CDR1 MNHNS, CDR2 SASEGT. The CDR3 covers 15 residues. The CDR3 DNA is TGTGCCAGCAGGGAGGCGGACAGCCGGCCCCAGACCCAGTACTTC. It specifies CASREADSRPQTQYF.

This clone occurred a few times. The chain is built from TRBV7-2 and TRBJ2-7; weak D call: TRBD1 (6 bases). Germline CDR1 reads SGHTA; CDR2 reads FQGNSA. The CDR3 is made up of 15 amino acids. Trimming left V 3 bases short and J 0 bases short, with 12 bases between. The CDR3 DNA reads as TGTGCCAGCAGCTTGGGACACTCAAGCTCCTACGAGCAGTACTTC. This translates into CASSLGHSSSYEQYF.

The CDR3 sequence is CASRQQGDEQYF. CDR3 nucleotides: TGTGCCAGCAGACAACAGGGTGACGAGCAGTACTTC. V and J are TRBV2 and TRBJ2-7; D is possibly TRBD1 (6 bases). V dropped 6 bases and J dropped 5 bases, with 11 bases sitting between them. The CDR3 spans 12 residues. The germline V gene encodes CDR1 SNHLY and CDR2 FYNNEI.

CDR3 amino acids: CASSPGTAYEQYF. Written as DNA, the CDR3 is TGTGCCAGCAGCCCGGGGACAGCCTACGAGCAGTACTTC. This rearrangement joins TRBV5-5 to TRBJ2-7, with 7 bases matching TRBD1. From germline, CDR1 is SGHKS and CDR2 YYEKEE (reference sequence). The CDR3 has 13 residues. The junction had 3 bases not matched to a gene; V was cut back by 4 bases and J by 2 bases.

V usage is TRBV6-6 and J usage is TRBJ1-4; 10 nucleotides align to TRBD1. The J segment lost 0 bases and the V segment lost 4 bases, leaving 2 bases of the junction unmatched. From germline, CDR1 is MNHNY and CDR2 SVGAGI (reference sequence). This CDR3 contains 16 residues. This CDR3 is CASSSGQGATNEKLFF. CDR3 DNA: TGTGCCAGCAGTTCCGGACAGGGGGCAACTAATGAAAAACTGTTTTTT.

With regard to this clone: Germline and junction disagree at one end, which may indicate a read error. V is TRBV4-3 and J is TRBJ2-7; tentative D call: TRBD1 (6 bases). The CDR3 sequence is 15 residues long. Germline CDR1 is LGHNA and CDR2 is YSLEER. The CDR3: CASSPRGIGSSEQYF. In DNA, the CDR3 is TGCGCCAGCAGCCCAAGGGGGATAGGGTCCTCCGAGCAGTACTTC.

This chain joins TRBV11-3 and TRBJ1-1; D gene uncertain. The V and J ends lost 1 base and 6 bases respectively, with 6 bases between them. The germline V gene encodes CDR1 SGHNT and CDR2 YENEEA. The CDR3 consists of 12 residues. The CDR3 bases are TGTGCCAGCAGCTTAGTGCCGGCTGAAGCTTTCTTT. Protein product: CASSLVPAEAFF. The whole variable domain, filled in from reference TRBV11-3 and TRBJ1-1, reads EAGVVQSPRYKIIEKKQPVAFWCNPISGHNTLYWYLQNLGQGPELLIRYENEEAVDDSQLPKDRFSAERLKGVDSTLKIQPAELGDSAVYLCASSLVPAEAFFGQGTRLTVV.

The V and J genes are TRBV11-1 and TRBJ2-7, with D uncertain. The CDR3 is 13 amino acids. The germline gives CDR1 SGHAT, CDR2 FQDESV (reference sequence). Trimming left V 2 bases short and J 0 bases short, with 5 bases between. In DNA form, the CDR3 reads TGTGCCAGCAGCTTAAGGAGCTCCTACGAGCAGTACTTC. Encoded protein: CASSLRSSYEQYF.

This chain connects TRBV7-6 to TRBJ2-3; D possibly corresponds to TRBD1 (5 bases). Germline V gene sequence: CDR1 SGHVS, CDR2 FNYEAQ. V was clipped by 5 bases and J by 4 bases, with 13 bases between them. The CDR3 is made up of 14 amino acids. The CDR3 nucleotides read TGTGCCAGCAGCCTAGGACAATTAGCAGATACGCAGTATTTT. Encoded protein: CASSLGQLADTQYF.

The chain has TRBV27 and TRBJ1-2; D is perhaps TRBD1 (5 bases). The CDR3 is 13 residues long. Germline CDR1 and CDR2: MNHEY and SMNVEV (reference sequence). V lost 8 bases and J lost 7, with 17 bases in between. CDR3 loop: CASSRAGFVGYTF. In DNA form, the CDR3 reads TGTGCCAGCTCCCGGGCAGGGTTCGTTGGCTACACCTTC.

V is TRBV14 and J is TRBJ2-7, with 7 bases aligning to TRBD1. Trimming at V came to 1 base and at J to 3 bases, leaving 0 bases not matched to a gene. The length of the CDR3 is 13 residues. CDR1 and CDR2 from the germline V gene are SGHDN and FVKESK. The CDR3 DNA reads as TGTGCCAGCAGCCAAGGGACAGGCTACGAGCAGTACTTC. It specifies CASSQGTGYEQYF.

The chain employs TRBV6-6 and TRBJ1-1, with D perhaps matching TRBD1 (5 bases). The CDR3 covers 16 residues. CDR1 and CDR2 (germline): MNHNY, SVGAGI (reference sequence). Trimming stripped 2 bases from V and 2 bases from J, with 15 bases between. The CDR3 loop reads CASSYGGRGGNTEAFF. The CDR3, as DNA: TGTGCCAGCAGTTACGGGGGGAGGGGTGGCAACACTGAAGCTTTCTTT.

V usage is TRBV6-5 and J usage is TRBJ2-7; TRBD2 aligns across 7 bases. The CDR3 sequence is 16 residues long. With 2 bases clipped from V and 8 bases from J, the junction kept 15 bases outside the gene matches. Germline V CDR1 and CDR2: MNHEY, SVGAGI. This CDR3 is CASSYGAGERTGKQYF. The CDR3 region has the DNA TGTGCCAGCAGTTACGGGGCGGGAGAAAGAACGGGGAAGCAGTACTTC.